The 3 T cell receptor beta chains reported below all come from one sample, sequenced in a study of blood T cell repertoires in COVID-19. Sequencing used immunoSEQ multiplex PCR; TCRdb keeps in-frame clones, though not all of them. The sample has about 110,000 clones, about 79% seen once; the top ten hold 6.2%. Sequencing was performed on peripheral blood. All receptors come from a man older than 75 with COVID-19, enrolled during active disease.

CDR3 amino acids: CASSSQGGENTIYF. The CDR3 nucleotides are TGTGCCAGCAGCTCGCAGGGGGGAGAAAACACCATATATTTT. This chain links TRBV6-5 with TRBJ1-3; the match to TRBD1 covers 7 bases. Germline values: CDR1 MNHEY, CDR2 SVGAGI. V lost 6 bases to trimming and J lost 6 bases; unmatched junction nucleotides: 8. The CDR3 runs 14 residues.

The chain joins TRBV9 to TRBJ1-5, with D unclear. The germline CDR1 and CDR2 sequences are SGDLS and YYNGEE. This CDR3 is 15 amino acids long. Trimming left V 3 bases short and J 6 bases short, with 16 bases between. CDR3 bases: TGTGCCAGCAGCGGCGGAGGGATGGAAGGTCAGCCCCAGCATTTT. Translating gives CASSGGGMEGQPQHF.

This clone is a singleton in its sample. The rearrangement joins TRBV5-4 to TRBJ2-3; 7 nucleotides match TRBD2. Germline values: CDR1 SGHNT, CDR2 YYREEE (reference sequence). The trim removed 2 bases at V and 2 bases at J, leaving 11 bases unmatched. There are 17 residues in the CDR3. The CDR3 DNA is TGTGCCAGCAGCTTTGCTAGCGGCAATGGGGCCACAGATACGCAGTATTTT. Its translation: CASSFASGNGATDTQYF.